Listed below are T cell receptor beta chains from one sample, sequenced in a study of beta chain features in type 1 diabetes. The data were produced by immunoSEQ multiplex PCR, yet TCRdb's version contains in-frame clones alone and is incomplete. The top ten hold roughly 0.5% of the sample, which has about 150,000 clones, 10% seen once. Sequenced sample: central memory CD4+ T cells from blood. All receptors come from a man aged 30-40 years with type 1 diabetes. The CDR3 runs from the conserved cysteine through the conserved F or W. D genes are given only for firm matches. Clone size appears in some rows only: once, few, many, or a class for an expanded clone.

j_call: TRBJ2-1
v_call: TRBV15
cdr3_length: 15
clone_size: NA
d_call: TRBD2
cdr3_aa: CATSPGTSGNNEQFF

j_call: TRBJ2-7
v_call: TRBV7-2
cdr3_length: 15
clone_size: NA
d_call: NA
cdr3_aa: CASSLGVVAGVEQYF

j_call: TRBJ1-4
v_call: TRBV28
cdr3_length: 12
clone_size: few
d_call: NA
cdr3_aa: CASTRGNEKLFF

j_call: TRBJ1-2
v_call: TRBV6-5
cdr3_length: 14
clone_size: NA
d_call: NA
cdr3_aa: CASTRSGIKYGYTF

j_call: TRBJ2-1
v_call: TRBV11-3
cdr3_length: 13
clone_size: NA
d_call: NA
cdr3_aa: CASSLPSEAEQFF

j_call: TRBJ2-5
v_call: TRBV7-6
cdr3_length: 16
clone_size: NA
d_call: TRBD2
cdr3_aa: CASSLRSGSTGETQYF

j_call: TRBJ2-6
v_call: TRBV14
cdr3_length: 12
clone_size: many
d_call: TRBD1
cdr3_aa: CASSPTGDVLTF

j_call: TRBJ1-3
v_call: TRBV28
cdr3_length: 12
clone_size: NA
d_call: NA
cdr3_aa: CASRASGNTIYF

j_call: TRBJ2-5
v_call: TRBV18
cdr3_length: 15
clone_size: NA
d_call: TRBD1
cdr3_aa: CASSPRTGMEETQYF

j_call: TRBJ2-6
v_call: TRBV7-3
cdr3_length: 17
clone_size: few
d_call: TRBD1
cdr3_aa: CASSFGTGGSGANVLTF

j_call: TRBJ2-7
v_call: TRBV29-1
cdr3_length: 14
clone_size: few
d_call: TRBD1
cdr3_aa: CSVGGQGAPYEQYF

j_call: TRBJ1-2
v_call: TRBV5-1
cdr3_length: 15
clone_size: few
d_call: NA
cdr3_aa: CASSSLGPGNYGYTF

j_call: TRBJ1-5
v_call: TRBV28
cdr3_length: 13
clone_size: NA
d_call: NA
cdr3_aa: CASRYKAGQPQHF

j_call: TRBJ2-1
v_call: TRBV19
cdr3_length: 17
clone_size: NA
d_call: NA
cdr3_aa: CASSRIGGDASYNEQFF

j_call: TRBJ2-5
v_call: TRBV7-3
cdr3_length: 13
clone_size: NA
d_call: NA
cdr3_aa: CASSPGAEETQYF

j_call: TRBJ2-1
v_call: TRBV7-2
cdr3_length: 15
clone_size: many
d_call: TRBD2
cdr3_aa: CASSLLLAGEGEQFF

j_call: TRBJ2-1
v_call: TRBV5-4
cdr3_length: 16
clone_size: NA
d_call: NA
cdr3_aa: CASSLGGLGTYNEQFF

j_call: TRBJ1-1
v_call: TRBV29-1
cdr3_length: 15
clone_size: few
d_call: NA
cdr3_aa: CSVLMGAARETEAFF

j_call: TRBJ2-2
v_call: TRBV4-3
cdr3_length: 18
clone_size: few
d_call: TRBD2
cdr3_aa: CASSQDVAGGPVTGELFF

j_call: TRBJ1-2
v_call: TRBV5-1
cdr3_length: 14
clone_size: NA
d_call: TRBD1
cdr3_aa: CASSWFDRASGYTF

j_call: TRBJ1-2
v_call: TRBV15
cdr3_length: 14
clone_size: NA
d_call: NA
cdr3_aa: CATSSSHSSYGYTF

j_call: TRBJ2-7
v_call: TRBV9
cdr3_length: 14
clone_size: NA
d_call: TRBD1
cdr3_aa: CASSPRDRGYEQYF

j_call: TRBJ1-1
v_call: TRBV30
cdr3_length: 12
clone_size: NA
d_call: NA
cdr3_aa: CAWRGRRTEAFF

j_call: TRBJ2-1
v_call: TRBV5-1
cdr3_length: 18
clone_size: NA
d_call: TRBD2
cdr3_aa: CASTGTSGSLRSYNEQFF

j_call: TRBJ2-3
v_call: TRBV4-3
cdr3_length: 15
clone_size: few
d_call: TRBD2
cdr3_aa: CASSRLAFSTDTQYF

j_call: TRBJ1-2
v_call: TRBV28
cdr3_length: 14
clone_size: NA
d_call: TRBD1
cdr3_aa: CASSLLGTGAIYTF

j_call: TRBJ2-7
v_call: TRBV7-9
cdr3_length: 12
clone_size: few
d_call: NA
cdr3_aa: CASSYLEGKQYF

j_call: TRBJ2-4
v_call: TRBV4-2
cdr3_length: 15
clone_size: NA
d_call: NA
cdr3_aa: CASSQEAQVENIQYF

j_call: TRBJ2-7
v_call: TRBV5-4
cdr3_length: 14
clone_size: few
d_call: TRBD2
cdr3_aa: CASSLPGTTYEQYF

j_call: TRBJ2-3
v_call: TRBV30
cdr3_length: 15
clone_size: few
d_call: TRBD2
cdr3_aa: CACRTSGMGTDTQYF

j_call: TRBJ1-2
v_call: TRBV4-1
cdr3_length: 16
clone_size: NA
d_call: TRBD1
cdr3_aa: CASSQASTTGEIGYTF

j_call: TRBJ2-7
v_call: TRBV28
cdr3_length: 14
clone_size: NA
d_call: TRBD2
cdr3_aa: CASSQAGDYYEQYF

j_call: TRBJ1-4
v_call: TRBV9
cdr3_length: 16
clone_size: NA
d_call: NA
cdr3_aa: CASSVETGQAGEKLFF

j_call: TRBJ2-3
v_call: TRBV7-3
cdr3_length: 14
clone_size: few
d_call: NA
cdr3_aa: CASSEGSSTDTQYF

j_call: TRBJ2-1
v_call: TRBV7-3
cdr3_length: 14
clone_size: NA
d_call: TRBD1
cdr3_aa: CASSHGTGSNEQFF

j_call: TRBJ1-1
v_call: TRBV7-8
cdr3_length: 14
clone_size: NA
d_call: TRBD1
cdr3_aa: CASSRTGVNTEAFF

j_call: TRBJ2-2
v_call: TRBV28
cdr3_length: 15
clone_size: NA
d_call: NA
cdr3_aa: CASSPVGRVAGELFF

j_call: TRBJ2-5
v_call: TRBV7-8
cdr3_length: 14
clone_size: NA
d_call: NA
cdr3_aa: CASSLAQGLKTQYF

j_call: TRBJ2-6
v_call: TRBV25-1
cdr3_length: 16
clone_size: NA
d_call: NA
cdr3_aa: CASSEPRGSGANVLTF

j_call: TRBJ2-1
v_call: TRBV7-2
cdr3_length: 15
clone_size: few
d_call: NA
cdr3_aa: CASSPPDYRDNEQFF

j_call: TRBJ2-2
v_call: TRBV5-1
cdr3_length: 15
clone_size: few
d_call: TRBD1
cdr3_aa: CASRLGQGGSGELFF

j_call: TRBJ1-1
v_call: TRBV5-1
cdr3_length: 12
clone_size: NA
d_call: NA
cdr3_aa: CASSLVETEAFF

j_call: TRBJ2-2
v_call: TRBV28
cdr3_length: 14
clone_size: few
d_call: NA
cdr3_aa: CASSFNRNTGELFF

j_call: TRBJ2-6
v_call: TRBV29-1
cdr3_length: 16
clone_size: NA
d_call: NA
cdr3_aa: CSVEFGHYSGANVLTF

j_call: TRBJ2-5
v_call: TRBV27
cdr3_length: 15
clone_size: few
d_call: TRBD1
cdr3_aa: CASSLSGQGLETQYF

j_call: TRBJ1-1
v_call: TRBV25-1
cdr3_length: 10
clone_size: few
d_call: NA
cdr3_aa: CASRGREAFF

j_call: TRBJ2-7
v_call: TRBV27
cdr3_length: 16
clone_size: few
d_call: TRBD1
cdr3_aa: CASTLSLGQGSSEQYF